A selection of T cell receptor beta chains follows, all from one sample in a study of blood T cells in healthy people across ages. TCRdb passed the 5' RACE reads through MiXCR, listing each CDR3 protein once. In the table there are hundreds of thousands of distinct CDR3 sequences, 32% of which are singletons. The sequencing sample was made of blood. The receptor source for this set is a woman of 80 years or more in good health. The CDR3 runs from the conserved cysteine through the conserved F or W. The D gene is left open where the match is weak. Not every row has a clone size; where given, it reads once, few, many or a size class.

TRBJ2-3 TRBV29-1 many TRBD1 TGCAGCGTTCGCAAGAGGACAGGGGGCTCGACAGATACGCAGTATTTT CSVRKRTGGSTDTQYF
TRBJ2-5 TRBV6-6 many . TGTGCCAGCAGTAACCGTTTGGTTGGGGAGACCCAGTACTTC CASSNRLVGETQYF
TRBJ1-2 TRBV4-1 many . TGCGCCAGCAGCCAAGATGGAGGAGGGCTCCATAACTATGGCTACACCTTC CASSQDGGGLHNYGYTF
TRBJ2-7 TRBV6-6 many . TGTGCCAGCAGTTACGGGGGCGGAACCTACGAGCAGTACTTC CASSYGGGTYEQYF
TRBJ2-1 TRBV28 many . TGTGCCAGCAACCCGAGGGGCTCCTACAATGAGCAGTTCTTC CASNPRGSYNEQFF
TRBJ2-1 TRBV20-1 . . TGCAGTGCTAGAGCGGGCGGTCTATCCGCCAATGAGCAGTTCTTC CSARAGGLSANEQFF
TRBJ2-1 TRBV7-3 many . TGTGCCAGCAGCTTATCGCCTTCGGGCTACAATGAGCAGTTCTTC CASSLSPSGYNEQFF
TRBJ1-5 TRBV5-6 . . TGTGCCAGCAGCCTAAACAGGGACCGCCAGCCCCAGCATTTT CASSLNRDRQPQHF
TRBJ1-1 TRBV7-2 few . TGTGCCAGCAGCTTCGACGGACTCTCAGGGGAAGCTTTCTTT CASSFDGLSGEAFF
TRBJ2-7 TRBV9 . TRBD1 TGTGCCAGCAGCCCCGAAGGACAGGCTCGGGATGAGCAGTACTTC CASSPEGQARDEQYF
TRBJ2-3 TRBV7-2 many . TGTGCCAGCAGCTTAGTCGCAGGGCGTAGCACAGATACGCAGTATTTT CASSLVAGRSTDTQYF